The present T cell receptor (beta chain) was sequenced within a study of shared clonotypes between healthy human individuals. General study points: Between several donors, naive CD4 clonotypes were shared at a level of about 5%.

In the case of this clone: No antigen is known for it.

CDR1 and CDR2 (germline): SEHNR, FQNEAQ (reference sequence). V was clipped by 3 bases and J by 3 bases, with 11 bases between them. CDR3 length: 14 residues. Study processing details: Junction-only sequences without quality scores were provided by ImmunoSEQ, so filtering was different. Profiled with immunoSEQ multiplex PCR; TCRdb holds only in-frame clones, not every one. V, J and clone size are taken as reported in that table, and D and trimming were inferred from the DNA itself. The sample holds over a million clones; 96% are singletons and the top ten take roughly 1.2%. Sequenced material: naive CD4+ T cells sorted from blood. Specified subset: CD45RA+ positively selected. This TCR was sampled from a man aged 25 to 45 in good health. This chain joins TRBV7-9 and TRBJ1-2; possible D gene TRBD1, 5 bases. CDR3 residues: CASSFGQAYYGYTF. The DNA of the CDR3 is TGTGCCAGCAGCTTCGGACAAGCCTACTATGGCTACACCTTC.